The subject of this entry is one TCR beta chain. The V end lost 10 bases, the J end lost 4 bases, and 16 bases lay between the germline ends. The CDR3 consists of 13 residues. The germline gives CDR1 WSHSY, CDR2 SAAADI. The data were obtained in a study of blood T cell repertoires in COVID-19. Background on the study: Acute and convalescent COVID-19 samples came from the United States, Italy and Spain. T cells, B-cell-depleted T cells, or PBMCs provided the cDNA or gDNA that served as material.

Assay used: immunoSEQ multiplex PCR; TCRdb lists only in-frame clones, some missing. The table records about 25,000 clones, 70% to 90% of them present only once. This TCR was sampled from a human donor with active COVID-19. The donor label of this sample is uncertain. Specimen: peripheral blood. The chain links TRBV10-2 to TRBJ1-2; tentatively, D is TRBD1 (6 bases). The CDR3 sequence: CATLSAGVYGYTF. CDR3 nucleotides: TGCGCCACCTTGAGTGCAGGGGTCTATGGCTACACCTTC.